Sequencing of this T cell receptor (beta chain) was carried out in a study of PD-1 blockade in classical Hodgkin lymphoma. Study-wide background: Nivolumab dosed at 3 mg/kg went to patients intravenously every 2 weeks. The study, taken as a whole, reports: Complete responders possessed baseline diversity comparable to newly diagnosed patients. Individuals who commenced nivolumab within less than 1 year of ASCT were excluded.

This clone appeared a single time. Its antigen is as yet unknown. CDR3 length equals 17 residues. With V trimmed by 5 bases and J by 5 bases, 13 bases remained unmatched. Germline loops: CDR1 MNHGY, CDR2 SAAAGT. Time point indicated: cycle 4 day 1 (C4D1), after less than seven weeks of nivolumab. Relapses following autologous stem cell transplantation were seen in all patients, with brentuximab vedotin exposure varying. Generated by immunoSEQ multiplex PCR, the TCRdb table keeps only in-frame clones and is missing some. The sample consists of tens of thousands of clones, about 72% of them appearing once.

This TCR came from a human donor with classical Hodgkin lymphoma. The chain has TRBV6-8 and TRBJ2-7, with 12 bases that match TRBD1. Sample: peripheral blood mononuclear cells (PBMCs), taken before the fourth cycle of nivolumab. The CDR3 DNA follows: TGTGCCAGCAGTCCCCGGGACAGGGGGCTAGCGGGACACGAGCAGTACTTC. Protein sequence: CASSPRDRGLAGHEQYF.